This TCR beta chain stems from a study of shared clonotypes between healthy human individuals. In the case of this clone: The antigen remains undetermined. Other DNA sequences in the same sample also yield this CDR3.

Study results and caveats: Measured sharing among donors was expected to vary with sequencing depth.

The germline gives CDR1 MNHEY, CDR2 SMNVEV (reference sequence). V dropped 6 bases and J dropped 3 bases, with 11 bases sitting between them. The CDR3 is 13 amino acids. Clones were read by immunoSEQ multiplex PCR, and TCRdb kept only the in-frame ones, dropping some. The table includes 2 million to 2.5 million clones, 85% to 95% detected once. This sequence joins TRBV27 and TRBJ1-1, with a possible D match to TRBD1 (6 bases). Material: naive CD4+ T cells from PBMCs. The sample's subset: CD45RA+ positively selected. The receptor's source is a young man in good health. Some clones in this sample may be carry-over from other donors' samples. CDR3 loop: CASSYREDTEAFF. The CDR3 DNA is TGTGCCAGCAGCTACAGGGAGGACACTGAAGCTTTCTTT.